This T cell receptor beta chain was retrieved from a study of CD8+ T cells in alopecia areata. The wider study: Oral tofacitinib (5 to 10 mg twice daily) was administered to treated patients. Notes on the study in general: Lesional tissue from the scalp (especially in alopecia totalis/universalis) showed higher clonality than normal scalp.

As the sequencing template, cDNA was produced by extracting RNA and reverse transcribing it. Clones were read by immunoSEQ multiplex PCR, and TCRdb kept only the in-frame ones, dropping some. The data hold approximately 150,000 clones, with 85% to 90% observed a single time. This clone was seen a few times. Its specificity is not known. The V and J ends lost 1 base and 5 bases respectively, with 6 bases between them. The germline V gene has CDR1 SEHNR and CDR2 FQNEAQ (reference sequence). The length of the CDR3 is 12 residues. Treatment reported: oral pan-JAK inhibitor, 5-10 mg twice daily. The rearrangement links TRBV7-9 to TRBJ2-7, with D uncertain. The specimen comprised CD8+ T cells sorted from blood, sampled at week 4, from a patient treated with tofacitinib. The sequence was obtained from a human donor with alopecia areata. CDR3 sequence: CASSLGLDEQYF. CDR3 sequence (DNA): TGTGCCAGCAGCTTAGGACTGGACGAGCAGTACTTC. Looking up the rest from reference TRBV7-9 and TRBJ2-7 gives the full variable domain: DTGVSQNPRHKITKRGQNVTFRCDPISEHNRLYWYRQTLGQGPEFLTYFQNEAQLEKSRLLSDRFSAERPKGSFSTLEIQRTEQGDSAMYLCASSLGLDEQYFGPGTRLTVT.